The 30 T cell receptor beta chains listed next were all sequenced from one sample in a study of technical replicates of blood from several donors. Using immunoSEQ multiplex PCR, the repertoire was profiled, and TCRdb retains in-frame clones only, with some absent. This sample has about 88,000 clones, with 85% to 95% found just once. The sample was T cells isolated from PBMCs. These receptors were collected from a human donor in good health.

The V gene is TRBV28, the J gene TRBJ2-3; 7 bases match TRBD2. The ends lost 5 bases at V and 0 bases at J; junction bases unmatched: 8. Germline values: CDR1 MDHEN, CDR2 SYDVKM. The CDR3 spans 16 residues. The CDR3 spells CASSLTGGGSTDTQYF. CDR3 sequence (DNA): TGTGCCAGCAGTCTGACGGGGGGAGGAAGCACAGATACGCAGTATTTT.

The J gene is TRBJ1-2, the V gene TRBV7-8, with D unclear. Germline-derived CDR1 and CDR2 are SGHVS and FQNEAQ. CDR3 size: 14 residues. V was pared by 5 bases and J by 5 bases, with 15 bases between. The CDR3 sequence: CASSGGLTTYGYTF. Written as DNA, the CDR3 is TGTGCCAGCAGCGGAGGACTGACGACTTATGGCTACACCTTC. Supplemented by reference TRBV7-8 and TRBJ1-2, the full variable domain reads GAGVSQSPRYKVAKRGQDVALRCDPISGHVSLFWYQQALGQGPEFLTYFQNEAQLDKSGLPSDRFFAERPEGSVSTLKIQRTQQEDSAVYLCASSGGLTTYGYTFGSGTRLTVV.

The chain carries TRBV28 and TRBJ1-4, with D unclear. V was cut by 3 bases and J by 6 bases, with 11 bases left in between. Germline values: CDR1 MDHEN, CDR2 SYDVKM. The length of the CDR3 is 14 residues. CDR3 in DNA: TGTGCCAGCAGTTTTTGGACTGGCGATGAAAAACTGTTTTTT. The encoded protein is CASSFWTGDEKLFF.

The chain combines TRBV5-6 with TRBJ2-1; D remains unclear. This CDR3 comprises 12 residues. V was clipped by 4 bases and J by 8 bases, with 10 bases between them. CDR1 is SGHDT, CDR2 YYEEEE, per germline. The chain's CDR3 is CASSAMPYEQFF. CDR3 nucleotides: TGTGCCAGCAGCGCGATGCCCTATGAGCAGTTCTTC. Complete variable domain (other parts from reference TRBV5-6 and TRBJ2-1): DAGVTQSPTHLIKTRGQQVTLRCSPKSGHDTVSWYQQALGQGPQFIFQYYEEEERQRGNFPDRFSGHQFPNYSSELNVNALLLGDSALYLCASSAMPYEQFFGPGTRLTVL.

This sequence joins TRBV10-3 and TRBJ2-7; TRBD2 matches at 10 bases. CDR1 is ENHRY and CDR2 is SYGVKD in the germline V gene. Losses at the gene ends were 2 bases for V and 4 bases for J; bases not matched to a gene: 5. CDR3 length equals 15 residues. CDR3 sequence (DNA): TGTGCCATCAGTGAGGGACTAGCGGTGCAATACGAGCAGTACTTC. Residues: CAISEGLAVQYEQYF.

The chain is built from TRBV2 and TRBJ2-2; 7 bases match TRBD1. This CDR3 comprises 15 residues. The V gene end was trimmed by 5 bases and the J gene end by 9 bases; junction bases not matched to a gene: 12. Per germline, CDR1 SNHLY and CDR2 FYNNEI. DNA of the CDR3: TGTGCCAGCAGTCAGCGGAGACAGGGCGTGAGGGAGCTGTTTTTT. Protein product: CASSQRRQGVRELFF.

The chain recombines TRBV7-8 with TRBJ2-2, with TRBD2 as a possible D gene (5 bases). This CDR3 contains 14 residues. Germline V gives CDR1 SGHVS, CDR2 FQNEAQ. The ends were cut back, 4 bases at V and 6 bases at J, with 12 bases in the middle. Here the CDR3 reads CASSSTSGAGELFF. CDR3 in DNA: TGTGCCAGCAGCTCCACCTCCGGGGCCGGGGAGCTGTTTTTT.

This chain links TRBV28 with TRBJ2-3; perhaps TRBD2 as D (6 bases). The CDR3 consists of 17 residues. With 6 bases removed from V and 2 bases from J, the gap between germline ends came to 21 bases. Germline V gene sequence: CDR1 MDHEN, CDR2 SYDVKM. The CDR3, as DNA: TGTGCCAGCAGCCCCCTGTTTGGTGGGAGGTACACAGATACGCAGTATTTT. Its translation: CASSPLFGGRYTDTQYF.

The rearrangement uses TRBV11-3 and TRBJ1-2, with D perhaps matching TRBD1 (5 bases). CDR3 length: 14 amino acids. Trimming left V 5 bases short and J 5 bases short, with 15 bases between. CDR1 and CDR2 from the germline V gene are SGHNT and YENEEA. CDR3 sequence reads: CASSPGQGDYGYTF. The CDR3 nucleotides read TGTGCCAGCAGCCCTGGCCAGGGCGATTATGGCTACACCTTC. Variable domain in full (rest from reference TRBV11-3 and TRBJ1-2): EAGVVQSPRYKIIEKKQPVAFWCNPISGHNTLYWYLQNLGQGPELLIRYENEEAVDDSQLPKDRFSAERLKGVDSTLKIQPAELGDSAVYLCASSPGQGDYGYTFGSGTRLTVV.

The V and J genes are TRBV27 and TRBJ2-5; 8 bases agree with TRBD2. Germline CDR1 reads MNHEY; CDR2 reads SMNVEV (reference sequence). The CDR3 is 15 amino acids. Trimming took 5 bases from V and 5 from J; bases not matched to a gene: 10. DNA for the CDR3: TGTGCCAGCAGTCCCTTAGCGGGATTAGGGGAGACCCAGTACTTC. Protein: CASSPLAGLGETQYF.

This clone has more than one count but fewer than ten. The chain joins TRBV5-1 to TRBJ2-5, with TRBD2 identical over 9 bases. This CDR3 is built from 15 residues. V was pared by 6 bases and J by 2 bases, with 8 bases of the junction left unmatched. Germline V lookup: CDR1 SGHRS, CDR2 YFSETQ. In nucleotides, the CDR3 is TGCGCCAGCAAACATAAGCGGGGGGTACAAGAGACCCAGTACTTC. Amino acid sequence: CASKHKRGVQETQYF. Full variable domain (remainder filled in from reference TRBV5-1 and TRBJ2-5): KAGVTQTPRYLIKTRGQQVTLSCSPISGHRSVSWYQQTPGQGLQFLFEYFSETQRNKGNFPGRFSGRQFSNSRSEMNVSTLELGDSALYLCASKHKRGVQETQYFGPGTRLLVL.

This chain uses TRBV5-1 with TRBJ2-1, with D tentatively TRBD2 (6 bases). The V and J ends lost 3 bases and 2 bases respectively, with 12 bases between them. The CDR3 spans 15 residues. Per the germline V gene, CDR1 is SGHRS and CDR2 is YFSETQ. CDR3 DNA sequence: TGCGCCAGCAGCTCACCAAGACTAGCCTACAATGAGCAGTTCTTC. Amino acids: CASSSPRLAYNEQFF.

The rearrangement joins TRBV27 to TRBJ1-4; D ambiguous. The CDR3 has 15 residues. CDR1 is MNHEY, CDR2 SMNVEV, per germline (reference sequence). V gave up 5 bases and J gave up 7 bases, with 17 bases separating them. DNA for the CDR3: TGTGCCAGCAGTCCGTACCGACGTCGGGGTGAAAAACTGTTTTTT. Translating gives CASSPYRRRGEKLFF.

The gene calls are TRBV4-1 and TRBJ1-4; unclear D gene. The CDR3 is 14 amino acids. From germline, CDR1 is MGHRA and CDR2 YSYEKL. The V gene lost 0 bases and the J gene lost 8 bases, with 10 bases spanning the gap. The CDR3 nucleotides are TGCGCCAGCAGCCAAGAGGGGAGAAGGGAAAAACTGTTTTTT. This codes for CASSQEGRREKLFF.

This rearrangement joins TRBV6-1 to TRBJ2-7; 8 bases match TRBD1. V lost 5 bases to trimming and J lost 2 bases; unmatched junction nucleotides: 2. CDR3 length equals 13 residues. Germline CDR1 and CDR2: MNHNS and SASEGT. In DNA form, the CDR3 reads TGTGCCAGCAGTCCCAGGGGGCCCTACGAGCAGTACTTC. This codes for CASSPRGPYEQYF.

V usage is TRBV18 and J usage is TRBJ1-1; maybe TRBD1 (5 bases). Per the germline V gene, CDR1 is KGHSH and CDR2 is LQKENI. The CDR3 sequence is 12 residues long. Trimming cost V 3 bases and J 6 bases, with 8 bases left between them. As DNA, the CDR3 is TGTGCCAGCTCACCGGCAGGGCCTGAAGCTTTCTTT. It encodes CASSPAGPEAFF.

The rearrangement uses TRBV5-1 and TRBJ2-3; 10 positions match TRBD2. The CDR3 consists of 15 residues. Germline CDR1 and CDR2: SGHRS and YFSETQ. V was pared by 4 bases and J by 4 bases, with 6 bases of the junction left unmatched. The CDR3 sequence: CASSLSGGAPDTQYF. Written as DNA, the CDR3 is TGCGCCAGCAGCCTCAGCGGGGGGGCCCCAGATACGCAGTATTTT.

The rearrangement links TRBV5-4 to TRBJ2-5; TRBD2 aligns across 11 bases. CDR3 length: 16 amino acids. V lost 4 bases, J lost 5 bases, and 10 bases stayed unmatched. Germline V gene lookup returns CDR1 SGHNT and CDR2 YYREEE (reference sequence). Here the CDR3 DNA reads TGTGCCAGCAGCCTAAAACTAGCGGGAGTACCGGAGACCCAGTACTTC. Its translation is CASSLKLAGVPETQYF.

V usage is TRBV28 and J usage is TRBJ1-1, with a possible D match to TRBD1 (6 bases). Germline V gives CDR1 MDHEN, CDR2 SYDVKM. The V end was cut by 4 bases, the J end by 1 base, with 19 bases between. The CDR3 has 17 amino acids. The CDR3 protein is CASSSRFRGAGNTEAFF. The CDR3 DNA follows: TGTGCCAGCAGTTCCCGTTTTCGGGGGGCGGGGAACACTGAAGCTTTCTTT.

This chain connects TRBV7-9 to TRBJ2-5; the D gene is possibly TRBD2 (5 bases). Trimming took off 1 base at V and 1 base at J, with 10 bases between the two ends. The germline CDR1 and CDR2 sequences are SEHNR and FQNEAQ (reference sequence). This CDR3 is built from 15 residues. The CDR3: CASSLVAGTQETQYF. The CDR3 coding sequence is TGTGCCAGCAGCTTAGTGGCGGGTACCCAAGAGACCCAGTACTTC.

The chain carries TRBV9 and TRBJ1-3, with a tentative D call TRBD1 (6 bases). V shed 4 bases and J shed 0 bases, with 14 bases lying between them. CDR3 length: 16 residues. Germline V gene data show CDR1 as SGDLS and CDR2 as YYNGEE. DNA of the CDR3: TGTGCCAGCAGCCTCCAGGGGATAGGCTCTGGAAACACCATATATTTT. This codes for CASSLQGIGSGNTIYF.

This sequence joins TRBV7-9 and TRBJ1-2; TRBD1 matches at 9 bases. V gave up 10 bases and J gave up 2 bases; unmatched junction bases: 14. This CDR3 has 16 amino acids. Germline loops: CDR1 SEHNR, CDR2 FQNEAQ (reference sequence). In DNA form, the CDR3 reads TGTGCCACCAACACGGGGGACAGGGCCTCCAACTATGGCTACACCTTC. It is translated as CATNTGDRASNYGYTF.

The J gene is TRBJ1-4, the V gene TRBV7-2, with D perhaps TRBD1 (5 bases). The CDR3 is 15 residues long. Per germline, CDR1 SGHTA and CDR2 FQGNSA. The V and J ends lost 3 bases and 6 bases respectively, with 14 bases between them. Written as DNA, the CDR3 is TGTGCCAGCAGCTTGGTTACAGGCGGATATGAAAAACTGTTTTTT. As protein: CASSLVTGGYEKLFF. Combining the CDR3 with reference TRBV7-2 and TRBJ1-4 gives the whole variable domain GAGVSQSPSNKVTEKGKDVELRCDPISGHTALYWYRQSLGQGLEFLIYFQGNSAPDKSGLPSDRFSAERTGGSVSTLTIQRTQQEDSAVYLCASSLVTGGYEKLFFGSGTQLSVL.

The V and J genes are TRBV6-1 and TRBJ2-7, with D possibly being TRBD1 (7 bases). Germline CDR1 reads MNHNS; CDR2 reads SASEGT. This CDR3 has 14 residues. V shed 7 bases and J shed 2 bases, with 15 bases lying between them. CDR3 bases: TGTGCCAGCACGGGGGACAGTCACCCCTACGAGCAGTACTTC. As protein: CASTGDSHPYEQYF.

V is TRBV10-3 and J is TRBJ2-6; 12 nucleotides line up with TRBD2. CDR1 is ENHRY and CDR2 is SYGVKD in the germline V gene. The CDR3 spans 18 residues. Unmatched junction bases numbered 5, after V lost 5 bases and J lost 0 bases. The CDR3 loop is CAISPGLAGNSGANVLTF. CDR3 nucleotides: TGTGCCATCAGTCCGGGACTAGCGGGTAACTCTGGGGCCAACGTCCTGACTTTC.

This clone came up once. The chain has TRBV7-9 and TRBJ2-5, with 10 bases aligning to TRBD2. CDR3 length equals 18 residues. The V and J ends lost 1 base and 3 bases, in that order; junction bases with no gene match: 11. Germline V lookup: CDR1 SEHNR, CDR2 FQNEAQ (reference sequence). The CDR3 coding sequence is TGTGCCAGCAGCTTAGGGGCTAGCGGGAGCTCCGAGAAAGAGACCCAGTACTTC. The encoded protein is CASSLGASGSSEKETQYF.

This chain uses TRBV11-1 with TRBJ2-1; 8 bases fit TRBD2. The V segment lost 4 bases and the J segment 6 bases; nucleotides outside the gene matches: 11. This CDR3 region has 16 residues. Germline assignment: CDR1 SGHAT and CDR2 FQDESV (reference sequence). DNA of the CDR3: TGTGCCAGCAGCTATACGGGAGGGCCGGGTCGCAATGAGCAGTTCTTC. Translation: CASSYTGGPGRNEQFF.

The chain links TRBV4-1 to TRBJ2-1; tentative D call: TRBD2 (5 bases). The CDR3 consists of 18 residues. Germline V CDR1 and CDR2: MGHRA, YSYEKL. The ends were cut back, 0 bases at V and 2 bases at J, with 17 bases in the middle. The CDR3 DNA reads as TGCGCCAGCAGCCAAGATAGTGCGGGCCCAACCCCCTACAATGAGCAGTTCTTC. Translated: CASSQDSAGPTPYNEQFF.

The chain couples TRBV6-6 to TRBJ2-5; 7 bases align to TRBD1. The CDR3 spans 16 residues. The V gene's germline CDR1 is MNHNY and CDR2 SVGAGI (reference sequence). With 2 bases clipped from V and 0 bases from J, the junction kept 6 bases outside the gene matches. This CDR3 reads CASSYRRDRDQETQYF. The CDR3 DNA is TGTGCCAGCAGTTACCGCCGGGACAGAGACCAAGAGACCCAGTACTTC.

The rearrangement links TRBV11-2 to TRBJ2-7; no clear D gene. V dropped 7 bases and J dropped 8 bases, with 15 bases sitting between them. Germline V gene data show CDR1 as SGHAT and CDR2 as FQNNGV. The CDR3 spans 12 residues. CDR3 DNA: TGTGCCAGCACTGCCGAGGATCGAAAGCAGTACTTC. Translation gives CASTAEDRKQYF.